This T cell receptor (beta chain) was captured in a study of technical replicates of blood from several donors. V shed 7 bases, J shed 14 bases, and the junction held 18 bases outside the gene matches. In germline, CDR1 is MNHEY, CDR2 SMNVEV (reference sequence). The CDR3 has 15 amino acids. Produced via immunoSEQ multiplex PCR; TCRdb's table is partial and in-frame only. The sample carries approximately 59,000 clones, 70% to 90% recorded once. Sequencing was done on a sample of PBMCs. The TCR was taken from a human donor in good health. Some clones in this sample may be carry-over from other donors' samples. This chain connects TRBV27 to TRBJ1-4; 8 bases agree with TRBD1. CDR3 bases: TGTGCCAGCACCGCCTCCGGACAGGGCCCCGTCGGGCTGTTTTTT. This gives the protein CASTASGQGPVGLFF.